This T cell receptor beta chain was identified in a study of blood T cell repertoires in COVID-19. The wider study: Italy, Spain and the United States were the sources of the convalescent and acute COVID-19 samples. The analysed material was cDNA or gDNA that came from T cells, B-cell-depleted T cells, or PBMCs.

How the authors handled the data: From reference gene primer amplification, estimates of nucleated cell counts were derived. Sequencing used immunoSEQ multiplex PCR; TCRdb keeps in-frame clones, though not all of them. For V, J and clone size, that table is used; D and trimming come from the DNA. The sample includes fewer than 350,000 clones, roughly 91% seen only once; the top ten take approximately 2.5%. The germline CDR1 and CDR2 sequences are SGHNT and YENEEA. The length of the CDR3 is 16 residues. Between the trimmed V and J ends, which lost 0 bases and 4 bases, there was a span of 13 bases. This sequence joins TRBV11-3 and TRBJ2-1, with D possibly being TRBD2 (5 bases). Sequencing used PBMCs or T cells enriched from blood (not recorded which). The clonotype was recovered from a woman aged 40 to 50 with acute COVID-19. Here the CDR3 reads CASSLDGNRGYNEQFF. The CDR3 DNA follows: TGTGCCAGCAGCTTAGATGGGAACCGGGGTTACAATGAGCAGTTCTTC.